This is a list of T cell receptor beta chains from one sample in a study of response to subunit inactivated influenza vaccine. TCRdb reprocessed the RT-PCR reads via MiXCR and lists one record per CDR3 protein. Of about half a million distinct CDR3 sequences in the sample, less than 8% were seen once. Sequenced material: PBMCs from blood, taken roughly 24 months after vaccination. These receptors all stem from a man between 45 and 75 years old who received an inactivated influenza vaccine. Both conserved end residues are part of each CDR3. The order of the fields is J gene, V gene, D gene, clone size, CDR3 protein, CDR3 DNA. D genes are given only for firm matches. A row's size may be missing; if present it is once, few, many or a size class.

J: TRBJ2-3; V: TRBV20-1; D: TRBD2; size: -; CDR3: CSAPPGGTSWADTQYF; DNA: TGCAGTGCTCCCCCGGGAGGGACTTCATGGGCAGATACGCAGTATTTT
J: TRBJ2-2; V: TRBV9; D: -; size: -; CDR3: CASSPSTGSTGELFF; DNA: TGTGCCAGCAGCCCCAGCACAGGGTCCACCGGGGAGCTGTTTTTT
J: TRBJ2-2; V: TRBV9; D: -; size: -; CDR3: CASSAWTENTGELFF; DNA: TGTGCCAGCAGCGCCTGGACGGAAAACACCGGGGAGCTGTTTTTT
J: TRBJ1-1; V: TRBV12-3/TRBV12-4; D: -; size: few; CDR3: CASSLDHTEAFF; DNA: TGTGCCAGCAGTTTGGACCACACTGAAGCTTTCTTT
J: TRBJ2-5; V: TRBV7-3; D: -; size: -; CDR3: CASSFSGHLDTQYF; DNA: TGTGCCAGCAGCTTCTCGGGACATTTAGACACCCAGTACTTC
J: TRBJ2-5; V: TRBV5-1; D: -; size: many; CDR3: CASSLGMGRGETQYF; DNA: TGCGCCAGCAGCTTGGGAATGGGTCGCGGGGAGACCCAGTACTTC
J: TRBJ2-2; V: TRBV4-2; D: TRBD2; size: few; CDR3: CASSQDRISGGQNTGELFF; DNA: TGTGCCAGCAGCCAAGATCGAATAAGCGGGGGGCAAAACACCGGGGAGCTGTTTTTT
J: TRBJ1-2; V: TRBV6-1; D: -; size: -; CDR3: CASSPTIAIQDGYTF; DNA: TGTGCCAGCAGCCCAACTATCGCAATCCAAGATGGCTACACCTTC
J: TRBJ2-1; V: TRBV13; D: TRBD2; size: few; CDR3: CASSLGGGTGNEQFF; DNA: TGTGCCAGCAGCTTAGGCGGGGGGACGGGCAATGAGCAGTTCTTC
J: TRBJ1-2; V: TRBV12-3/TRBV12-4; D: -; size: many; CDR3: CASSSSVSGYTF; DNA: TGTGCCAGCAGTTCGTCGGTCTCTGGCTACACCTTC
J: TRBJ2-7; V: TRBV28; D: TRBD2; size: few; CDR3: CASSWGWTGGSEQYF; DNA: TGTGCCAGCAGTTGGGGTTGGACGGGAGGCTCCGAGCAGTACTTC
J: TRBJ2-5; V: TRBV6-5; D: TRBD2; size: -; CDR3: CASSYGGGGETQYF; DNA: TGTGCCAGCAGTTATGGCGGGGGTGGGGAGACCCAGTACTTC
J: TRBJ2-7; V: TRBV6-1; D: -; size: -; CDR3: CASSEARHSSTYEQYF; DNA: TGTGCCAGCAGTGAAGCGCGCCACAGTTCTACCTACGAGCAGTACTTC
J: TRBJ2-1; V: TRBV12-3/TRBV12-4; D: TRBD2; size: few; CDR3: CASSLTSGGASEQFF; DNA: TGTGCCAGCAGTTTAACTAGCGGGGGGGCCAGTGAGCAGTTCTTC
J: TRBJ2-1; V: TRBV4-1; D: -; size: -; CDR3: CASSQFPPGLTSYNEQFF; DNA: TGCGCCAGCAGCCAATTCCCGCCGGGACTCACCTCCTACAATGAGCAGTTCTTC
J: TRBJ2-6; V: TRBV18; D: -; size: -; CDR3: CASLPPGANVLTF; DNA: TGTGCCAGCTTACCGCCTGGGGCCAACGTCCTGACTTTC
J: TRBJ2-3; V: TRBV2; D: -; size: many; CDR3: CASSDDGITDTQYF; DNA: TGTGCCAGCAGTGACGACGGCATCACAGATACGCAGTATTTT
J: TRBJ2-4; V: TRBV20-1; D: -; size: -; CDR3: CSANVWGTDLAKNIQYF; DNA: TGCAGTGCTAATGTATGGGGTACCGACCTAGCCAAAAACATTCAGTACTTC
J: TRBJ1-2; V: TRBV20-1; D: TRBD1; size: many; CDR3: CSARVLQVWTGGDYGYTF; DNA: TGCAGTGCTAGAGTTTTGCAGGTTTGGACAGGGGGCGACTATGGCTACACCTTC
J: TRBJ1-2; V: TRBV12-3/TRBV12-4; D: -; size: -; CDR3: CASSVLRGYTF; DNA: TGTGCCAGCAGTGTCCTAAGGGGCTACACCTTC
J: TRBJ2-7; V: TRBV5-6; D: -; size: few; CDR3: CASSRKDSSYEQYF; DNA: TGTGCCAGCAGCAGGAAGGACTCCTCCTACGAGCAGTACTTC
J: TRBJ2-7; V: TRBV7-3; D: TRBD2; size: -; CDR3: CASSLDAGGIYEQYF; DNA: TGTGCCAGCAGCCTAGACGCGGGAGGGATCTACGAGCAGTACTTC
J: TRBJ2-6; V: TRBV7-3; D: -; size: few; CDR3: CASSLGIGTLSSGANVLTF; DNA: TGTGCCAGCAGCTTAGGTATCGGTACTTTGAGCTCTGGGGCCAACGTCCTGACTTTC
J: TRBJ2-1; V: TRBV5-1; D: -; size: many; CDR3: CASSPWVEDYYNEQFF; DNA: TGCGCCAGCAGCCCCTGGGTGGAGGACTATTACAATGAGCAGTTCTTC
J: TRBJ2-3; V: TRBV30; D: -; size: -; CDR3: CAWSKSDTQYF; DNA: TGTGCCTGGTCTAAGTCAGATACGCAGTATTTT
J: TRBJ1-1; V: TRBV5-6; D: -; size: few; CDR3: CASTNWGSEAFF; DNA: TGTGCCAGCACCAATTGGGGGAGTGAAGCTTTCTTT
J: TRBJ2-5; V: TRBV28; D: -; size: many; CDR3: CASNQFGGETQYF; DNA: TGTGCCAGCAACCAGTTCGGTGGGGAGACCCAGTACTTC
J: TRBJ2-7; V: TRBV6-2/TRBV6-3; D: -; size: -; CDR3: CASSWTVYEQYF; DNA: TGTGCCAGCAGCTGGACGGTCTACGAGCAGTACTTC
J: TRBJ1-3; V: TRBV4-3; D: -; size: few; CDR3: CASSQDGSTDYSGNTIYF; DNA: TGCGCCAGCAGCCAAGATGGGTCGACGGATTACTCTGGAAACACCATATATTTT
J: TRBJ2-7; V: TRBV29-1; D: TRBD1; size: many; CDR3: CSVGQGAHEQYF; DNA: TGCAGCGTCGGACAGGGGGCTCATGAGCAGTACTTC
J: TRBJ2-3; V: TRBV20-1; D: -; size: -; CDR3: CSAREPNTDTQYF; DNA: TGCAGTGCTAGAGAGCCGAACACAGATACGCAGTATTTT
J: TRBJ2-3; V: TRBV18; D: -; size: few; CDR3: CASSPALEAWGTDTQYF; DNA: TGTGCCAGCTCACCGGCCTTAGAAGCATGGGGCACAGATACGCAGTATTTT
J: TRBJ2-5; V: TRBV10-3; D: TRBD1; size: few; CDR3: CAISGGQGESETQYF; DNA: TGTGCCATCAGCGGAGGACAGGGCGAATCTGAGACCCAGTACTTC
J: TRBJ1-5; V: TRBV6-2/TRBV6-3; D: -; size: few; CDR3: CASSWGGFEGQPQHF; DNA: TGTGCCAGCAGTTGGGGGGGCTTTGAAGGTCAGCCCCAGCATTTT
J: TRBJ2-4; V: TRBV7-6; D: -; size: -; CDR3: CASSLGLRENNTGNIQYF; DNA: TGTGCCAGCAGCTTAGGTTTGCGGGAAAATAATACGGGAAACATTCAGTACTTC
J: TRBJ2-5; V: TRBV6-1; D: -; size: -; CDR3: CASNGRGESETQYF; DNA: TGTGCCAGCAATGGCCGAGGGGAAAGTGAGACCCAGTACTTC
J: TRBJ2-7; V: TRBV28; D: -; size: few; CDR3: CASSPGGGTSLGEQYF; DNA: TGTGCCAGCAGTCCGGGGGGCGGGACGTCCCTGGGCGAGCAGTACTTC
J: TRBJ2-3; V: TRBV18; D: -; size: few; CDR3: CASSPGSLGTQYF; DNA: TGTGCCAGCTCACCAGGTAGTCTTGGTACGCAGTATTTT